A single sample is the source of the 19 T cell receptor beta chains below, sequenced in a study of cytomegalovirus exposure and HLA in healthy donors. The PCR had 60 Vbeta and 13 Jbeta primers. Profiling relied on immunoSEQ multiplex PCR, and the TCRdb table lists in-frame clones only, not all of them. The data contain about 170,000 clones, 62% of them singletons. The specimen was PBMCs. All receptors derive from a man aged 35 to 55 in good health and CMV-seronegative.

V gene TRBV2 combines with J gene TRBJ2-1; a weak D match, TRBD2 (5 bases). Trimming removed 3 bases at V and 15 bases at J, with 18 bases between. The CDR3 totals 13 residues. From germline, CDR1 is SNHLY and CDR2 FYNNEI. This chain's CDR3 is CASSEGDGLWGFF. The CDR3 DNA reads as TGTGCCAGCAGTGAGGGAGATGGGCTTTGGGGGTTCTTC.

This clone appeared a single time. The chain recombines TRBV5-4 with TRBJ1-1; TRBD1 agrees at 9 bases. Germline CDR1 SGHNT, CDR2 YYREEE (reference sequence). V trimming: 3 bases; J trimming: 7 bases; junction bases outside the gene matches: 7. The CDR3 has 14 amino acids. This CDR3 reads CASSSLQGAGEAFF. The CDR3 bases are TGTGCCAGCAGCTCACTACAGGGGGCGGGTGAAGCTTTCTTT.

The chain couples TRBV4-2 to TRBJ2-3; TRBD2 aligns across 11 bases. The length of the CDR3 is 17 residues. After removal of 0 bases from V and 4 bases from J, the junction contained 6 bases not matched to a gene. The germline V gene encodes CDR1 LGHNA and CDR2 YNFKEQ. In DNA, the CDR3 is TGTGCCAGCAGCCAAGATTATAGCGGGGGGGCGGCAGATACGCAGTATTTT. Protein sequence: CASSQDYSGGAADTQYF.

The CDR3 here is CASSLTGGRNEKLFF. The CDR3 DNA follows: TGTGCCAGCAGCTTAACAGGGGGTCGGAATGAAAAACTGTTTTTT. This sequence joins TRBV5-4 and TRBJ1-4; 8 bases match TRBD1. This CDR3 has 15 amino acids. The J segment lost 5 bases and the V segment lost 2 bases, leaving 5 bases of the junction unmatched. Germline values: CDR1 SGHNT, CDR2 YYREEE (reference sequence).

The CDR3 region has the DNA TGTGCCATCAGTAGATCGGGGGGAAGCAATCAGCCCCAGCATTTT. This gives the protein CAISRSGGSNQPQHF. V and J are TRBV10-3 and TRBJ1-5; perhaps TRBD1 as D (5 bases). The CDR3 is 15 amino acids. V was clipped by 5 bases and J by 1 base, with 12 bases between them. CDR1 and CDR2 from the germline V gene are ENHRY and SYGVKD.

CDR3 nucleotide sequence: TGCAGCGTTTACAGGGGGCAAGCTTTCTTT. Its protein product is CSVYRGQAFF. V is TRBV29-1 and J is TRBJ1-1, with TRBD1 matching 9 bases. V shed 5 bases and J 9 bases; nucleotides not matched to a gene: 1. The CDR3 contains 10 residues. CDR1 and CDR2 (germline): SQVTM, ANQGSEA.

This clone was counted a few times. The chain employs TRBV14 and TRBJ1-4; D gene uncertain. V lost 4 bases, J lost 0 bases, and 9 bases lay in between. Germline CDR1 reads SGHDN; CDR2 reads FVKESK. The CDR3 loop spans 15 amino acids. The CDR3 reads CASSRSLATNEKLFF. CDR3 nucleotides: TGTGCCAGCAGCCGGAGTCTTGCAACTAATGAAAAACTGTTTTTT.

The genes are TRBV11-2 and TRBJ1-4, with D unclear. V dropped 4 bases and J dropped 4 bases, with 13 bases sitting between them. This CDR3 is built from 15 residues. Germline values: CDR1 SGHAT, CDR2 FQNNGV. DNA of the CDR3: TGTGCCAGCAGCTCCCGAGGGTTGGATAATGAAAAACTGTTTTTT. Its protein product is CASSSRGLDNEKLFF.

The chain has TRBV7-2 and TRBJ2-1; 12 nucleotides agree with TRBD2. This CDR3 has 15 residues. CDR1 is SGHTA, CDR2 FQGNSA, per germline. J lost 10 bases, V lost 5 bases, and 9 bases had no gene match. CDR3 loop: CASSIGLAGRVEQFF. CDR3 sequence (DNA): TGTGCCAGCAGCATAGGACTAGCGGGAAGGGTCGAGCAGTTCTTC.

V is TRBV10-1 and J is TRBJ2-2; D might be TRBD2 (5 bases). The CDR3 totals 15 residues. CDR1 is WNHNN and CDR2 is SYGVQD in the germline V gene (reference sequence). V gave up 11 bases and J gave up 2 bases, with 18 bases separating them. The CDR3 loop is CAFRGQALNTGELFF. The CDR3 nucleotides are TGCGCCTTCCGAGGGCAGGCGCTCAACACCGGGGAGCTGTTTTTT.

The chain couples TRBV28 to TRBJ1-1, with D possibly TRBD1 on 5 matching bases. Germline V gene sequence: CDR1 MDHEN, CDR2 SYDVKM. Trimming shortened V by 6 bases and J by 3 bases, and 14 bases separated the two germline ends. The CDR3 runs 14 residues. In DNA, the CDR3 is TGTGCCAGCAGGGAACCAGGGATATACACTGAAGCTTTCTTT. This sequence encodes CASREPGIYTEAFF. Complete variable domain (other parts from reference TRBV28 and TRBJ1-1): DVKVTQSSRYLVKRTGEKVFLECVQDMDHENMFWYRQDPGLGLRLIYFSYDVKMKEKGDIPEGYSVSREKKERFSLILESASTNQTSMYLCASREPGIYTEAFFGQGTRLTVV.

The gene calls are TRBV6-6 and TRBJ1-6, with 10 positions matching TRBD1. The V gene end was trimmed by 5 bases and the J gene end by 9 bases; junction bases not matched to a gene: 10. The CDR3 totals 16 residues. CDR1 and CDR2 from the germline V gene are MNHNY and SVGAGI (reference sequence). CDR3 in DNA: TGTGCCAGCAGTCTCGCGGGGACAGGGGTTGGTTCACCCCTCCACTTT. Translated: CASSLAGTGVGSPLHF.

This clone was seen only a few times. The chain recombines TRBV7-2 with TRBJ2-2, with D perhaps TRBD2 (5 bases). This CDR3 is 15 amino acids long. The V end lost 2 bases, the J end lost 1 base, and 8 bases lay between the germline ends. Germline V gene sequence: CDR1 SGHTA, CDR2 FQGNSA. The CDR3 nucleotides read TGTGCCAGCAGCTTACGGGGTCTGAACACCGGGGAGCTGTTTTTT. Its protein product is CASSLRGLNTGELFF.

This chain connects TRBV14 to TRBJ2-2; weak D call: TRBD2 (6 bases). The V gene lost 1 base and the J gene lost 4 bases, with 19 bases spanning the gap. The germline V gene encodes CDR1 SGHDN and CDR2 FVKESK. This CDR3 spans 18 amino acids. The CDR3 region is CASSQVHGGVHATGELFF. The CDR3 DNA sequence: TGTGCCAGCAGCCAAGTCCACGGAGGGGTACATGCCACCGGGGAGCTGTTTTTT.

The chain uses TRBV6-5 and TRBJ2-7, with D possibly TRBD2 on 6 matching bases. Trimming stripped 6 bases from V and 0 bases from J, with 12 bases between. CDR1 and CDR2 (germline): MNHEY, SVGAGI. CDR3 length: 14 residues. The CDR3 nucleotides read TGTGCCAGCAGGTCCGGGGGAAGCTCCTACGAGCAGTACTTC. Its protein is CASRSGGSSYEQYF.

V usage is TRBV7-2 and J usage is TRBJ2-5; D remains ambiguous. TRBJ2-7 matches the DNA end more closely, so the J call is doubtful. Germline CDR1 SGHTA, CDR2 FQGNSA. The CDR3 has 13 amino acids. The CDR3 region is CASSFAVNYEQYF. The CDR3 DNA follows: TGTGCCAGCAGCTTCGCAGTTAACTACGAGCAGTACTTC.

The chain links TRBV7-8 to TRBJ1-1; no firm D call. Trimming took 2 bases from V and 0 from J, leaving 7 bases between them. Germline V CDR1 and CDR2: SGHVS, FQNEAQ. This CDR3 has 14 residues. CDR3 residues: CASSLINLNTEAFF. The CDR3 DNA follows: TGTGCCAGCAGCTTAATTAATCTGAACACTGAAGCTTTCTTT. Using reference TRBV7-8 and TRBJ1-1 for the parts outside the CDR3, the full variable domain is GAGVSQSPRYKVAKRGQDVALRCDPISGHVSLFWYQQALGQGPEFLTYFQNEAQLDKSGLPSDRFFAERPEGSVSTLKIQRTQQEDSAVYLCASSLINLNTEAFFGQGTRLTVV.

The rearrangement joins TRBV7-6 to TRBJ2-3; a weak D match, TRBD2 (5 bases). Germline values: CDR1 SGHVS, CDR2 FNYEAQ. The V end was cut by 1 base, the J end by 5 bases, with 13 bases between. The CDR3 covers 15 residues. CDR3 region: CASSLDGLGGDTQYF. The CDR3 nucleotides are TGTGCCAGCAGCTTAGACGGCCTCGGAGGAGATACGCAGTATTTT.

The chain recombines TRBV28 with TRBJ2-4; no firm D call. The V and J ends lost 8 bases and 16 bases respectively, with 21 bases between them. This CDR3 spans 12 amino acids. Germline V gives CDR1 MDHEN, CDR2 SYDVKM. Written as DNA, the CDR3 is TGTGCCAGCGCCCCGCCCAACAGTGGATCCTACTTC. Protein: CASAPPNSGSYF.